Following are 19 T cell receptor beta chains from one sample sequenced in a study of technical replicates of blood from several donors. The assay was immunoSEQ multiplex PCR, and TCRdb's table has in-frame clones only and misses some. The sample gives some 71,000 clones, about 97% of which show up once; 0.25% to 0.3% is in the top ten. The sample was T cells isolated from PBMCs. The receptors stem from a human donor in good health.

The gene calls are TRBV11-3 and TRBJ2-7, with 8 bases fitting TRBD2. Trimming removed 5 bases from V and 4 bases from J; junction bases left unmatched: 7. The CDR3 is made up of 14 amino acids. Germline V lookup: CDR1 SGHNT, CDR2 YENEEA. CDR3 sequence (DNA): TGTGCCAGCAGCCATTGGTTAGCGGGATACGAGCAGTACTTC. The encoded protein is CASSHWLAGYEQYF.

The chain employs TRBV6-6 and TRBJ2-1; tentative D call: TRBD1 (5 bases). The germline V and J ends were trimmed by 8 bases and 1 base, with 12 bases remaining between them. CDR3 size: 14 residues. Germline CDR1 MNHNY, CDR2 SVGAGI (reference sequence). The CDR3 spells CASLEGASYNEQFF. The DNA of the CDR3 is TGTGCCAGCCTGGAAGGGGCTTCCTACAATGAGCAGTTCTTC.

The V gene is TRBV7-9, the J gene TRBJ2-7; 10 bases fit TRBD1. The germline V gene has CDR1 SEHNR and CDR2 FQNEAQ (reference sequence). This CDR3 region has 14 residues. V shed 5 bases, J shed 2 bases, and the junction held 3 bases outside the gene matches. CDR3 sequence (DNA): TGTGCCAGCAGCCTCGGGACAGGGGCCTACGAGCAGTACTTC. Its protein product is CASSLGTGAYEQYF.

The chain is built from TRBV5-4 and TRBJ2-2, with D unclear. This CDR3 spans 13 amino acids. V lost 2 bases to trimming and J lost 1 base, with 3 bases between them. Germline V gives CDR1 SGHNT, CDR2 YYREEE (reference sequence). The CDR3 DNA sequence: TGTGCCAGCAGCTTTAGGAACACCGGGGAGCTGTTTTTT. Translated, it gives CASSFRNTGELFF.

The chain combines TRBV6-5 with TRBJ2-4, with 10 bases fitting TRBD2. With 4 bases clipped from V and 7 bases from J, the junction kept 10 bases outside the gene matches. In germline, CDR1 is MNHEY, CDR2 SVGAGI. The CDR3 is 16 amino acids. The CDR3 loop is CASSSLAGAGGNIQYF. CDR3 nucleotides: TGTGCCAGCAGTTCGCTAGCGGGAGCGGGGGGGAACATTCAGTACTTC.

V is TRBV7-9 and J is TRBJ2-3, with D uncertain. Trimming took 5 bases from V and 1 from J, leaving 7 bases between them. This CDR3 comprises 13 residues. In germline, CDR1 is SEHNR, CDR2 FQNEAQ (reference sequence). Here the CDR3 reads CASSLPGTDTQYF. Written as DNA, the CDR3 is TGTGCCAGCAGCCTTCCAGGCACAGATACGCAGTATTTT. The whole variable domain, remainder taken from reference TRBV7-9 and TRBJ2-3, is DTGVSQNPRHKITKRGQNVTFRCDPISEHNRLYWYRQTLGQGPEFLTYFQNEAQLEKSRLLSDRFSAERPKGSFSTLEIQRTEQGDSAMYLCASSLPGTDTQYFGPGTRLTVL.

The sample holds one count of this clone. The chain joins TRBV7-6 to TRBJ2-3; 11 nucleotides agree with TRBD2. V dropped 5 bases and J dropped 2; count of bases not matched to a gene: 9. CDR3 length: 17 amino acids. CDR1 and CDR2 from the germline V gene are SGHVS and FNYEAQ. In DNA, the CDR3 is TGTGCCAGCAGCAGAGTAGCGGGAGGGGCGGTCACAGATACGCAGTATTTT. This sequence encodes CASSRVAGGAVTDTQYF.

V and J are TRBV5-6 and TRBJ2-1, with a weak D call TRBD2 (6 bases). CDR1 and CDR2 (germline): SGHDT, YYEEEE. V was shortened by 1 base and J by 6 bases, with 11 bases between the two germline ends. CDR3 size: 14 residues. CDR3 sequence (DNA): TGTGCCAGCAGCTTGCCCGGGACTTTCAATGAGCAGTTCTTC. It encodes CASSLPGTFNEQFF.

J is TRBJ1-1 and V is TRBV4-1, with 8 bases identical to TRBD1. CDR1 is MGHRA, CDR2 YSYEKL, per germline. Trimming took 0 bases from V and 5 from J; bases not matched to a gene: 5. This CDR3 has 15 amino acids. The CDR3, as DNA: TGCGCCAGCAGCCAAGACGGAACAGGGGGAACTGAAGCTTTCTTT. It specifies CASSQDGTGGTEAFF.

This chain connects TRBV4-1 to TRBJ2-5, with D possibly TRBD2 on 5 matching bases. Trimming stripped 0 bases from V and 3 bases from J, with 17 bases between. This CDR3 has 17 residues. The germline gives CDR1 MGHRA, CDR2 YSYEKL. The CDR3 spells CASSQEGVGIWKETQYF. The CDR3 DNA follows: TGCGCCAGCAGCCAAGAGGGAGTGGGGATCTGGAAAGAGACCCAGTACTTC.

The sample holds one count of this clone. The chain combines TRBV6-5 with TRBJ2-7; TRBD2 might be the D (7 bases). V lost 6 bases and J 3 bases, leaving 15 bases between the germline ends. This CDR3 contains 14 residues. Germline CDR1 and CDR2: MNHEY and SVGAGI. The CDR3 is CASRRGGQDYEQYF. Here the CDR3 DNA reads TGTGCCAGCAGGCGCGGGGGCCAGGACTACGAGCAGTACTTC.

The J gene is TRBJ2-5, the V gene TRBV15; a possible D gene is TRBD1 (5 bases). This CDR3 is 14 amino acids long. Germline lookup yields CDR1 LNHNV and CDR2 YYDKDF (reference sequence). Deletions cut 1 base from V and 2 bases from J, with 8 bases between. CDR3 sequence: CATSRGNRQETQYF. The CDR3 coding sequence is TGTGCCACCAGCAGAGGGAACAGGCAAGAGACCCAGTACTTC.

The chain couples TRBV11-2 to TRBJ1-2; the D gene is possibly TRBD1 (6 bases). Germline CDR1 SGHAT, CDR2 FQNNGV. V was clipped by 3 bases and J by 6 bases, with 11 bases between them. This CDR3 comprises 13 residues. CDR3 DNA: TGTGCCAGCAGCTTGGGGGGGGCGGATGGCTACACCTTC. It specifies CASSLGGADGYTF.

The chain has TRBV28 and TRBJ2-7; 7 positions match TRBD2. The CDR3 has 15 amino acids. The trim removed 4 bases at V and 2 bases at J, leaving 8 bases unmatched. CDR1 and CDR2 from the germline V gene are MDHEN and SYDVKM. In nucleotides, the CDR3 is TGTGCCAGCAGTTCCCAGCGGGAAGGACCCTACGAGCAGTACTTC. Protein: CASSSQREGPYEQYF.

In nucleotides, the CDR3 is TGTGCCAGCAGCTTGCAGGGCAATCAGCCCCAGCATTTT. This translates into CASSLQGNQPQHF. The chain combines TRBV7-8 with TRBJ1-5; no reliable D call. This CDR3 contains 13 residues. Germline V gives CDR1 SGHVS, CDR2 FQNEAQ. Trimming removed 3 bases from V and 2 bases from J, with 5 bases in between. Supplemented by reference TRBV7-8 and TRBJ1-5, the full variable domain reads GAGVSQSPRYKVAKRGQDVALRCDPISGHVSLFWYQQALGQGPEFLTYFQNEAQLDKSGLPSDRFFAERPEGSVSTLKIQRTQQEDSAVYLCASSLQGNQPQHFGDGTRLSIL.

The chain is built from TRBV4-3 and TRBJ2-7; D is perhaps TRBD2 (6 bases). CDR3 size: 15 residues. CDR1 LGHNA and CDR2 YSLEER come from the germline V gene. The V gene lost 0 bases and the J gene lost 4 bases, with 13 bases spanning the gap. The CDR3: CASSQDQLRDYEQYF. The CDR3 DNA is TGCGCCAGCAGCCAAGATCAGTTGCGGGATTACGAGCAGTACTTC.

This clone has more than one count but fewer than ten. The chain uses TRBV4-2 and TRBJ1-2, with a tentative D call TRBD1 (5 bases). The germline CDR1 and CDR2 sequences are LGHNA and YNFKEQ. The CDR3 extends over 13 amino acids. The germline V and J ends were trimmed by 2 bases and 4 bases, with 8 bases remaining between them. CDR3 in amino acids: CASSQKGLYGYTF. For the CDR3, the DNA is TGTGCCAGCAGCCAAAAGGGGCTCTATGGCTACACCTTC.

V gene TRBV29-1 combines with J gene TRBJ1-2, with D perhaps matching TRBD1 (6 bases). Germline V gene data show CDR1 as SQVTM and CDR2 as ANQGSEA. CDR3 length: 12 residues. Trimming left V 0 bases short and J 6 bases short, with 8 bases between. Written as DNA, the CDR3 is TGCAGCGTTGAAGACCGGACAGATGGCTACACCTTC. This codes for CSVEDRTDGYTF.

The chain joins TRBV29-1 to TRBJ2-1, with D tentatively TRBD2 (5 bases). In germline, CDR1 is SQVTM, CDR2 ANQGSEA. The length of the CDR3 is 16 residues. V lost 0 bases to trimming and J lost 0 bases, with 12 bases between them. For the CDR3, the DNA is TGCAGCGTTGAAGATCTTAATGAGGGCTCCTACAATGAGCAGTTCTTC. It codes for CSVEDLNEGSYNEQFF.